A single sample gave rise to the 14 T cell receptor beta chains below, sequenced in a study of blood T cell repertoires in COVID-19. TCRdb's table, derived via immunoSEQ multiplex PCR, lists solely in-frame clones and lacks some. The sample records around 200,000 clones, 85% to 90% being singletons. Sample: peripheral blood. These TCRs come from a man between 45 and 60 years old with acute or convalescent COVID-19.

V is TRBV9 and J is TRBJ2-1, with D hard to call. V lost 2 bases and J 8 bases, leaving 11 bases between the germline ends. There are 13 residues in the CDR3. Germline CDR1 is SGDLS and CDR2 is YYNGEE. The CDR3 DNA is TGTGCCAGCAGCGTGTTGGGTCGGGATGAGCAGTTCTTC. Translated: CASSVLGRDEQFF. Combining the CDR3 with reference TRBV9 and TRBJ2-1 gives the whole variable domain DSGVTQTPKHLITATGQRVTLRCSPRSGDLSVYWYQQSLDQGLQFLIQYYNGEERAKGNILERFSAQQFPDLHSELNLSSLELGDSALYFCASSVLGRDEQFFGPGTRLTVL.

The gene calls are TRBV5-1 and TRBJ1-1, with 8 bases fitting TRBD1. The V and J ends lost 0 bases and 2 bases, in that order; junction bases with no gene match: 12. This CDR3 spans 18 amino acids. Germline assignment: CDR1 SGHRS and CDR2 YFSETQ. The CDR3 DNA follows: TGCGCCAGCAGCTTGGTACCCAGGGGGCTCGGGTCTAACACTGAAGCTTTCTTT. Its translation is CASSLVPRGLGSNTEAFF.

The chain employs TRBV11-2 and TRBJ1-6; 9 positions agree with TRBD1. The CDR3 spans 18 residues. Germline CDR1 SGHAT, CDR2 FQNNGV. J was trimmed by 7 bases and V by 1 base; bases with no gene match: 11. CDR3 bases: TGTGCCAGCAGCTTAGTAGGTCCCGGGACAGGGTCCAATTCACCCCTCCACTTT. It yields the protein CASSLVGPGTGSNSPLHF.

V and J are TRBV5-1 and TRBJ2-3; TRBD2 agrees at 10 bases. V lost 0 bases and J lost 1; bases outside the gene matches: 2. Germline assignment: CDR1 SGHRS and CDR2 YFSETQ. This CDR3 has 16 residues. The CDR3 region has the DNA TGCGCCAGCAGCTTGGGAGGGACTAGCGGCACAGATACGCAGTATTTT. It encodes CASSLGGTSGTDTQYF.

V usage is TRBV5-1 and J usage is TRBJ2-1; TRBD2 matches at 14 bases. This CDR3 has 16 amino acids. The trim removed 4 bases at V and 6 bases at J, leaving 6 bases unmatched. The V gene's germline CDR1 is SGHRS and CDR2 YFSETQ. CDR3 nucleotide sequence: TGCGCCAGCAGCCCCCAGGGACTAGCGGGAGTCAATGAGCAGTTCTTC. Its protein product is CASSPQGLAGVNEQFF.

This chain connects TRBV6-5 to TRBJ1-4; TRBD1 is a possible D gene (5 bases). Trimming pared 8 bases from V and 8 bases from J, leaving 15 bases between. The CDR3 sequence is 13 residues long. Germline V lookup: CDR1 MNHEY, CDR2 SVGAGI. In DNA, the CDR3 is TGTGCCAGCCAACGCGCCAGGGCGGAAAAACTGTTTTTT. Encoded protein: CASQRARAEKLFF.

V usage is TRBV29-1 and J usage is TRBJ2-7; 7 bases match TRBD1. Per the germline V gene, CDR1 is SQVTM and CDR2 is ANQGSEA. The J segment lost 3 bases and the V segment lost 7 bases, leaving 12 bases of the junction unmatched. The CDR3 has 14 amino acids. In DNA, the CDR3 is TGCAGCGAGCTTTACCGGGACAGACTCTACGAGCAGTACTTC. This encodes CSELYRDRLYEQYF.

Note on this clone: Different DNA sequences within this sample yield the same CDR3. The V gene is TRBV5-1, the J gene TRBJ2-7; 7 nucleotides agree with TRBD1. CDR3 length: 12 residues. The ends lost 4 bases at V and 5 bases at J; junction bases unmatched: 3. CDR1 SGHRS and CDR2 YFSETQ come from the germline V gene. The DNA for the CDR3 is TGCGCCAGCAGCCCTACAGGGGACGAGCAGTACTTC. Residues: CASSPTGDEQYF.

The CDR3 DNA reads TGTGCCAGCAGTGAAGCCCGGGGGGCAGGTGGCTACACCTTC. This sequence encodes CASSEARGAGGYTF. The chain links TRBV6-1 to TRBJ1-2, with D maybe TRBD1 (6 bases). The CDR3 covers 14 residues. Trimming removed 0 bases from V and 7 bases from J, with 12 bases in between. In germline, CDR1 is MNHNS, CDR2 SASEGT.

Comment on this clone: Other DNA sequences in the sample encode the same CDR3. This chain links TRBV10-3 with TRBJ1-1; no clear D. CDR1 ENHRY and CDR2 SYGVKD come from the germline V gene. V lost 1 base to trimming and J lost 8 bases, with 11 bases between them. The CDR3 sequence is 13 residues long. CDR3 coding DNA: TGTGCCATCAGTGAGTTCCAAGGCGGAGAAGCTTTCTTT. It is translated as CAISEFQGGEAFF.

The CDR3 region has the DNA TGTGCCAGCTCACCATCAGGATATGTTGAGCAGTTCTTC. Protein: CASSPSGYVEQFF. The chain carries TRBV18 and TRBJ2-1; D call uncertain. The CDR3 extends over 13 amino acids. The germline CDR1 and CDR2 sequences are KGHSH and LQKENI. V was trimmed by 2 bases and J by 9 bases, leaving 11 bases between them.

The chain combines TRBV5-4 with TRBJ1-6; 7 nucleotides match TRBD1. Germline loops: CDR1 SGHNT, CDR2 YYREEE (reference sequence). V was clipped by 0 bases and J by 6 bases; unmatched bases: 3. The CDR3 has 15 residues. The CDR3 DNA is TGTGCCAGCAGCTTGGCCCCAGGGGGTAATTCACCCCTCCACTTT. This gives the protein CASSLAPGGNSPLHF.

This clone was recorded once. The V and J genes are TRBV6-5 and TRBJ1-4, with D possibly TRBD1 on 5 matching bases. The CDR3 loop spans 13 amino acids. The germline V and J ends were trimmed by 8 bases and 6 bases, with 13 bases remaining between them. Germline CDR1 reads MNHEY; CDR2 reads SVGAGI. The CDR3 spells CASGGGLDEKLFF. DNA of the CDR3: TGTGCCAGCGGGGGAGGTCTGGATGAAAAACTGTTTTTT.

The chain combines TRBV9 with TRBJ2-1, with 10 bases lining up with TRBD1. CDR1 and CDR2 from the germline V gene are SGDLS and YYNGEE. Trimming took 0 bases from V and 6 from J; bases not matched to a gene: 3. The CDR3 totals 15 residues. The CDR3 bases are TGTGCCAGCAGCGTAGGGACAGGGGGTCGCAATGAGCAGTTCTTC. It codes for CASSVGTGGRNEQFF. The whole variable domain, filled in from reference TRBV9 and TRBJ2-1, reads DSGVTQTPKHLITATGQRVTLRCSPRSGDLSVYWYQQSLDQGLQFLIQYYNGEERAKGNILERFSAQQFPDLHSELNLSSLELGDSALYFCASSVGTGGRNEQFFGPGTRLTVL.